This TCR beta chain is drawn from a study of glioma-infiltrating T cells after dendritic cell vaccination. The method was immunoSEQ multiplex PCR; TCRdb's version includes in-frame clones alone and lacks a portion of them. Found here are 95,000 or so clones, more than 75% of them singletons; the top ten hold around 3.2%. Before vaccination, two weeks after the third vaccination, and at progression, PBMC were collected. Material: blood, obtained before dendritic cell vaccination. This sequence originates from a human donor with glioblastoma.

The CDR3 is CASSSLDSFSYEQYF. The CDR3 coding sequence is TGCGCCAGCAGCTCCTTAGACAGTTTCTCCTACGAGCAGTACTTC. The rearrangement joins TRBV5-1 to TRBJ2-7; D might be TRBD1 (5 bases). Germline CDR1 is SGHRS and CDR2 is YFSETQ. V lost 3 bases and J lost 0, with 13 bases in between. This CDR3 is built from 15 residues.